This T cell receptor beta chain stems from a study of cytomegalovirus exposure and HLA in healthy donors. Donors had nominal health at sampling but likely had unrecorded immune exposures. Study-wide results and limits: An assumption of roughly uniform sequencing depth across donors underlay the presence/absence analyses. The study listed approximately 170 cytomegalovirus-associated TCR beta chains.

PCR primers comprised 60 Vbeta and 13 Jbeta primers. Here immunoSEQ multiplex PCR was the method, and the copy in TCRdb shows in-frame clones only, minus some. The sample records 200,000 to 250,000 clones, around 80% being singletons. The germline CDR1 and CDR2 sequences are SGHRS and YFSETQ. The CDR3 extends over 16 amino acids. Trimming took off 2 bases at V and 0 bases at J, with 13 bases between the two ends. With regard to this clone: The antigen is unknown.

The chain combines TRBV5-1 with TRBJ2-3; D unresolved. This sequence originates from a woman aged 60-75 years in good health and CMV-seropositive. The sequencing sample was made of PBMCs. The CDR3 loop is CASSFSTHSSTDTQYF. The CDR3 DNA follows: TGCGCCAGCAGCTTTTCGACACATTCAAGCACAGATACGCAGTATTTT.